This passage covers 18 T cell receptor beta chains from one sample sequenced in a study of regulatory T cells in long-lasting Graves disease. Time point: persistent/refractory GD, antithyroid drugs over 5 years with positive TRAb. Extracted PBMC RNA gave rise to the TCR library. CDR3-region Arm-PCR and iRepertoire HTBI primers produced the TCR beta libraries. Each CDR3 protein gets one entry after TCRdb re-called the multiplex PCR reads with MiXCR. The table records about 310,000 distinct CDR3 sequences, 22% of them present only once. The input for sequencing was peripheral blood mononuclear cells (PBMCs), taken when the disease was refractory, from a patient treated with antithyroid drugs. Source of these receptors: a female donor with Graves disease.

This clonotype was picked up a small number of times. The genes are TRBV6-1 and TRBJ1-6; no reliable D call. Germline V gives CDR1 MNHNS, CDR2 SASEGT. Trimming pared 10 bases from V and 9 bases from J, leaving 19 bases between. The CDR3 loop spans 14 amino acids. CDR3 protein: CATTLGHSGSPLHF. CDR3 sequence (DNA): TGTGCCACCACCTTGGGCCATTCCGGTTCACCCCTCCACTTT.

In this sample, this clonotype turned up many times. The V gene is TRBV28, the J gene TRBJ1-5, with a weak D call TRBD1 (5 bases). This CDR3 region has 16 residues. Germline values: CDR1 MDHEN, CDR2 SYDVKM. The V end was cut by 4 bases, the J end by 4 bases, with 17 bases between. The CDR3 reads CASSSPQGSGNQPQHF. The CDR3 nucleotides are TGTGCCAGCAGTTCCCCCCAGGGTTCTGGTAATCAGCCCCAGCATTTT.

The V and J genes are TRBV20-1 and TRBJ2-7; no firm D call. Trimming removed 5 bases at V and 5 bases at J, with 10 bases between. Germline CDR1 reads DFQATT; CDR2 reads SNEGSKA (reference sequence). CDR3 length: 11 residues. Here the CDR3 reads CSAPNWDEQYF. CDR3 sequence (DNA): TGCAGTGCTCCGAACTGGGACGAGCAGTACTTC.

The chain couples TRBV11-2 to TRBJ2-7; TRBD1 matches 9 bases. V was clipped by 6 bases and J by 6 bases; unmatched bases: 15. This CDR3 spans 16 amino acids. Germline V gene lookup returns CDR1 SGHAT and CDR2 FQNNGV. CDR3 loop: CASRKGGGTGSGEQYF. CDR3 DNA sequence: TGTGCCAGCAGGAAGGGGGGGGGGACAGGGTCGGGCGAGCAGTACTTC.

The chain carries TRBV3-1 and TRBJ2-2, with no clear D. Germline values: CDR1 LGHDT, CDR2 YNNKEL (reference sequence). This CDR3 contains 13 residues. V shed 4 bases and J shed 3 bases, with 6 bases lying between them. In DNA, the CDR3 is TGTGCCAGCAGCCGAGAATACACCGGGGAGCTGTTTTTT. Its protein is CASSREYTGELFF.

The table lists this clonotype with many counts. The chain joins TRBV20-1 to TRBJ1-1; 9 bases align to TRBD1. The junction had 11 bases not matched to a gene; V was cut back by 3 bases and J by 6 bases. CDR1 is DFQATT, CDR2 SNEGSKA, per germline (reference sequence). The CDR3 totals 15 residues. In DNA, the CDR3 is TGCAGTGCTAGGGGACAGGGAGGGGTCCCGGCTGAAGCTTTCTTT. Amino acids: CSARGQGGVPAEAFF.

The chain joins TRBV5-4 to TRBJ2-5; TRBD2 matches 10 bases. The CDR3 totals 17 residues. V lost 4 bases, J lost 5 bases, and 14 bases stayed unmatched. CDR1 is SGHNT and CDR2 is YYREEE in the germline V gene (reference sequence). The CDR3 spells CASSTKTSGSLGETQYF. The CDR3 coding sequence is TGTGCCAGCAGCACAAAGACTAGCGGGTCTTTGGGCGAGACCCAGTACTTC.

This clonotype occurred a few times. The chain recombines TRBV6-6 with TRBJ1-3, with 8 positions matching TRBD1. CDR1 is MNHNY and CDR2 is SVGAGI in the germline V gene (reference sequence). The V segment lost 0 bases and the J segment 0 bases; nucleotides outside the gene matches: 10. The CDR3 is 19 residues long. DNA of the CDR3: TGTGCCAGCAGTTACTCGAGGTTGGACAGGGAATTCTCTGGAAACACCATATATTTT. Its translation: CASSYSRLDREFSGNTIYF.

This clonotype has a handful of counts. As DNA, the CDR3 is TGCGCCAGCAGCTTGGCCGGCGGGACCCAGACCCAGTACTTC. It encodes CASSLAGGTQTQYF. V gene TRBV5-1 combines with J gene TRBJ2-5, with D tentatively TRBD2 (6 bases). Germline values: CDR1 SGHRS, CDR2 YFSETQ. V lost 0 bases and J lost 6, with 12 bases in between. The CDR3 runs 14 residues.

The V gene is TRBV7-2, the J gene TRBJ2-7, with 11 bases matching TRBD2. This CDR3 is 16 amino acids long. In germline, CDR1 is SGHTA, CDR2 FQGNSA. The J segment lost 4 bases and the V segment lost 0 bases, leaving 5 bases of the junction unmatched. DNA for the CDR3: TGTGCCAGCAGCTTAGCCCCACTAGCGGGAGTTTACGAGCAGTACTTC. Its protein product is CASSLAPLAGVYEQYF.

V gene TRBV18 combines with J gene TRBJ2-7; the D gene is possibly TRBD2 (5 bases). This CDR3 is 15 amino acids long. Germline-derived CDR1 and CDR2 are KGHSH and LQKENI. The V and J ends lost 2 bases and 2 bases respectively, with 13 bases between them. The CDR3 is CASSPLDSGTYEQYF. The CDR3, as DNA: TGTGCCAGCTCACCATTGGATTCGGGGACCTACGAGCAGTACTTC. The whole variable domain, filled in from reference TRBV18 and TRBJ2-7, reads NAGVMQNPRHLVRRRGQEARLRCSPMKGHSHVYWYRQLPEEGLKFMVYLQKENIIDESGMPKERFSAEFPKEGPSILRIQQVVRGDSAAYFCASSPLDSGTYEQYFGPGTRLTVT.

The V and J genes are TRBV9 and TRBJ1-1, with 10 bases fitting TRBD1. Germline V gene lookup returns CDR1 SGDLS and CDR2 YYNGEE. The CDR3 runs to 13 residues. The J segment lost 4 bases and the V segment lost 3 bases, leaving 0 bases of the junction unmatched. The CDR3 DNA reads as TGTGCCAGCAGCGGGACAGGGGGCACTGAAGCTTTCTTT. Protein sequence: CASSGTGGTEAFF.

V is TRBV29-1 and J is TRBJ2-7, with 11 bases lining up with TRBD1. The CDR3 sequence is 17 residues long. The germline CDR1 and CDR2 sequences are SQVTM and ANQGSEA. V lost 2 bases and J lost 3; bases outside the gene matches: 12. The DNA of the CDR3 is TGCAGCGTTGAAATCCGCAACCCCGGGACAGGGGGCTACGAGCAGTACTTC. This sequence encodes CSVEIRNPGTGGYEQYF.

This clonotype has just a few counts. This sequence joins TRBV6-1 and TRBJ2-5; TRBD2 might be the D (6 bases). The CDR3 spans 16 residues. Germline V lookup: CDR1 MNHNS, CDR2 SASEGT. Trimming took 6 bases from V and 1 from J, leaving 18 bases between them. The CDR3 region is CASSSPVTSLQETQYF. In DNA, the CDR3 is TGTGCCAGCAGCAGCCCGGTGACTAGTCTCCAAGAGACCCAGTACTTC.

This clonotype was observed at least ten times. The chain is built from TRBV27 and TRBJ1-2; 7 positions match TRBD1. Trimming took 4 bases from V and 3 from J; bases not matched to a gene: 29. The CDR3 has 22 residues. CDR1 is MNHEY and CDR2 is SMNVEV in the germline V gene (reference sequence). DNA for the CDR3: TGTGCCAGCAGTTCATCTACGACAGGGAAAGTCCCCTCAACCAATACGCACTATGGCTACACCTTC. Amino acids: CASSSSTTGKVPSTNTHYGYTF.

This chain links TRBV5-8 with TRBJ2-7; 8 nucleotides agree with TRBD2. J lost 1 base, V lost 4 bases, and 7 bases had no gene match. CDR1 is SGHTS, CDR2 YDEGEE, per germline. The length of the CDR3 is 15 residues. This CDR3 is CASSDGRGGSYEQYF. In DNA form, the CDR3 reads TGTGCCAGCAGCGATGGACGGGGGGGATCCTACGAGCAGTACTTC.

Concerning this clonotype itself: At one end the junction does not follow the germline gene, possibly because of a read error. The chain recombines TRBV28 with TRBJ2-2, with 13 positions matching TRBD2. The CDR3 loop spans 17 amino acids. Per germline, CDR1 MDHEN and CDR2 SYDVKM. CDR3 amino acids: CANSSGLAGTPEGELFF. The CDR3 nucleotides are TGTGCCAACAGTTCGGGACTAGCGGGGACACCGGAGGGGGAGCTGTTTTTT.

On this clonotype itself: A much bigger clone sits one base away, suggesting this may be a read error. This sequence joins TRBV7-2 and TRBJ1-5, with D maybe TRBD1 (6 bases). The DNA end is more similar to TRBJ2-3, so the J call may be wrong. Looked up from germline, CDR1 is SGHTA and CDR2 is FQGNSA. The CDR3 length is 15 residues. Here the CDR3 reads CASSLVTTQGQPQYF. CDR3 sequence (DNA): TGTGCCAGCAGCTTAGTCACAACACAGGGTCAACCCCAGTATTTT.